Included here is one TCR beta chain sequence, with context. The antigen remains unidentified. Amplification used 60 Vbeta primers and 13 Jbeta primers. Libraries were prepared by immunoSEQ multiplex PCR; TCRdb keeps only in-frame clonotypes and omits some of them. The sample records a few hundred thousand clones, 60% to 85% being singletons. The sample comes from a study of cytomegalovirus exposure and HLA in healthy donors. Whole-study findings and limits: In a later analysis, V- and J-gene trimming of beta chains associated with a DCLRE1C missense variant, replicated independently. The authors enumerated roughly 180 TCR beta chains as linked to cytomegalovirus. Presence/absence analyses took donor sequencing depth as roughly uniform. Among TCR sequences, most were rare, though some public TCRs appeared in many donors.

Source material: PBMCs. The clonotype was recovered from a man in his forties in good health and CMV-seronegative.

CDR3 DNA: TGTGCCATCAGAGGGACAGGAACTAATGAAAAACTGTTTTTT. This codes for CAIRGTGTNEKLFF. V usage is TRBV10-3 and J usage is TRBJ1-4, with 8 bases lining up with TRBD1. The J segment lost 1 base and the V segment lost 6 bases, leaving 1 base of the junction unmatched. The CDR3 spans 14 residues. Germline CDR1 ENHRY, CDR2 SYGVKD.